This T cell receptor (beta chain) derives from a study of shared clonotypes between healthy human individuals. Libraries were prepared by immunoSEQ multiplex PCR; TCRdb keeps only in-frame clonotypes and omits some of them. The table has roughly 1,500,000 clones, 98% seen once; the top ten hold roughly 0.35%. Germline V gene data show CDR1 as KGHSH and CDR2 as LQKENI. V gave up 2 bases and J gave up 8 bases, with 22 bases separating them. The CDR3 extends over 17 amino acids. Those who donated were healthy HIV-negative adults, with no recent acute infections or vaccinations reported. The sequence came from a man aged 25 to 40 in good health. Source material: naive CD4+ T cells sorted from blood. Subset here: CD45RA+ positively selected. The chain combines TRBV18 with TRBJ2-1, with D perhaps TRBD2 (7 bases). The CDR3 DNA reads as TGTGCCAGCTCACCAATCAGGGGCGCGACTAGCTCCTATGAGCAGTTCTTC. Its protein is CASSPIRGATSSYEQFF.